Presented here are 32 T cell receptor beta chains from one specimen sequenced in a study of blood T cell repertoires in COVID-19 (dated by TCRdb to between 2020 and 2021). Library generation was performed with the immunoSEQ multiplex PCR assay. TCRdb took over this immuneACCESS table, retaining in-frame rearrangements with V and J assigned. Such tables are incomplete; in checked studies, under half of the missing clones stem from an unresolved V gene, and the remainder is unexplained. Across this sample there are about 240,000 clones, with around 85% seen only once. The biggest ten clones account for around 2.9% of the sample. Input material: peripheral blood. The source is a woman in her twenties or thirties who had recovered from COVID-19.

The J gene is TRBJ2-3, the V gene TRBV9; TRBD2 matches at 8 bases. CDR3 length: 16 residues. J was trimmed by 1 base and V by 1 base; bases with no gene match: 5. The germline V gene encodes CDR1 SGDLS and CDR2 YYNGEE. CDR3 sequence reads: CASSVRSGGGTDTQYF. The CDR3 nucleotides are TGTGCCAGCAGCGTAAGGAGCGGGGGAGGCACAGATACGCAGTATTTT.

The gene calls are TRBV5-6 and TRBJ1-2, with TRBD1 identical over 8 bases. The V gene's germline CDR1 is SGHDT and CDR2 YYEEEE. The CDR3 has 17 amino acids. V was clipped by 2 bases and J by 4 bases; unmatched bases: 13. DNA of the CDR3: TGTGCCAGCAGCTTTCTACAACCGACAGGGGAGGGCTATGGCTACACCTTC. It encodes CASSFLQPTGEGYGYTF.

The chain couples TRBV14 to TRBJ2-5; D may be TRBD1 (6 bases). Germline CDR1 SGHDN, CDR2 FVKESK. Trimming shortened V by 1 base and J by 2 bases, and 14 bases separated the two germline ends. The CDR3 sequence is 16 residues long. The CDR3 nucleotides read TGTGCCAGCAGCCAAGCCGGGTACAGGGAACAAGAGACCCAGTACTTC. Translating it yields CASSQAGYREQETQYF. The variable domain in full, with the rest retrieved from reference TRBV14 and TRBJ2-5, is EAGVTQFPSHSVIEKGQTVTLRCDPISGHDNLYWYRRVMGKEIKFLLHFVKESKQDESGMPNNRFLAERTGGTYSTLKVQPAELEDSGVYFCASSQAGYREQETQYFGPGTRLLVL.

V is TRBV7-8 and J is TRBJ2-2, with 10 bases identical to TRBD2. The CDR3 has 18 residues. After removal of 7 bases from V and 3 bases from J, the junction contained 14 bases not matched to a gene. In germline, CDR1 is SGHVS, CDR2 FQNEAQ. CDR3 bases: TGTGCCAGCACCCTCGCTCTTCTAGCGGGGGACCACACCGGGGAGCTGTTTTTT. Its protein product is CASTLALLAGDHTGELFF.

The rearrangement uses TRBV11-2 and TRBJ2-1; D possibly corresponds to TRBD2 (6 bases). Germline-derived CDR1 and CDR2 are SGHAT and FQNNGV. Trimming removed 6 bases from V and 8 bases from J, with 14 bases in between. The CDR3 has 13 residues. The CDR3 region has the DNA TGTGCCAGCAGAATAGCGGCCGTTTATGAGCAGTTCTTC. Residues: CASRIAAVYEQFF.

V and J are TRBV2 and TRBJ1-2; the D gene is possibly TRBD1 (5 bases). The germline V gene has CDR1 SNHLY and CDR2 FYNNEI. The CDR3 has 12 amino acids. V lost 6 bases and J lost 4, with 9 bases in between. As DNA, the CDR3 is TGTGCCAGCAGGGGGCCGATCTATGGCTACACCTTC. Amino acids: CASRGPIYGYTF.

The CDR3 region has the DNA TGTGCCAGCAGCGTCGGGTGGTCTAATGAAAAACTGTTTTTT. It is translated as CASSVGWSNEKLFF. V and J are TRBV6-5 and TRBJ1-4; the D is unclear. The V end lost 6 bases, the J end lost 3 bases, and 11 bases lay between the germline ends. The CDR3 runs to 14 residues. Per germline, CDR1 MNHEY and CDR2 SVGAGI.

The V and J genes are TRBV27 and TRBJ2-7, with 10 nucleotides matching TRBD1. The junction had 5 bases not matched to a gene; V was cut back by 6 bases and J by 6 bases. This CDR3 comprises 13 residues. Germline V gives CDR1 MNHEY, CDR2 SMNVEV (reference sequence). In DNA form, the CDR3 reads TGTGCCAGCAGCCCGCGGACAGGGGGCGAGCAGTACTTC. It codes for CASSPRTGGEQYF.

V and J are TRBV15 and TRBJ2-1; weak D call: TRBD2 (6 bases). Looked up from germline, CDR1 is LNHNV and CDR2 is YYDKDF (reference sequence). The CDR3 has 15 amino acids. Trimming pared 5 bases from V and 0 bases from J, leaving 11 bases between. CDR3 amino acids: CATSPSGYSYNEQFF. The CDR3 nucleotides are TGTGCCACCAGCCCGAGCGGGTACTCCTACAATGAGCAGTTCTTC.

This clone was recorded a few times. This sequence joins TRBV12-3 or TRBV12-4 and TRBJ1-6, with D possibly matching TRBD1 (5 bases). This CDR3 region has 13 residues. V was shortened by 1 base and J by 8 bases, with 6 bases between the two germline ends. CDR3 DNA sequence: TGTGCCAGCAGTTTAGTACAGGATTCACCCCTCCACTTT. It yields the protein CASSLVQDSPLHF.

V usage is TRBV30 and J usage is TRBJ1-2, with a possible D match to TRBD1 (5 bases). V gave up 0 bases and J gave up 1 base, with 18 bases separating them. The length of the CDR3 is 17 residues. Germline CDR1 GTSNPN, CDR2 SVGIG (reference sequence). The CDR3 here is CAWSVGPGYVINYGYTF. The CDR3 region has the DNA TGTGCCTGGAGTGTGGGGCCAGGGTATGTGATTAACTATGGCTACACCTTC.

The rearrangement joins TRBV19 to TRBJ2-2; possibly TRBD1 for D (6 bases). Between the trimmed V and J ends, which lost 8 bases and 1 base, there was a span of 14 bases. Germline CDR1 LNHDA, CDR2 SQIVND (reference sequence). The CDR3 is 15 amino acids. In DNA, the CDR3 is TGTGCCAGTCGCGAGTGGGGGCGGAACACCGGGGAGCTGTTTTTT. It specifies CASREWGRNTGELFF.

This rearrangement joins TRBV3-1 (or the pseudogene TRBV3-2) to TRBJ1-6, with D maybe TRBD1 (5 bases). The CDR3 extends over 14 amino acids. V was pared by 2 bases and J by 6 bases, with 8 bases between. CDR1 is LGHDT, CDR2 YNNKEL, per germline (reference sequence). The CDR3 bases are TGTGCCAGCAGCCAACAGGGATCTAATTCACCCCTCCACTTT. Translating it yields CASSQQGSNSPLHF.

In this sample, this clone turned up once. The rearrangement uses TRBV14 and TRBJ2-3, with D possibly being TRBD2 (5 bases). With 6 bases removed from V and 3 bases from J, the gap between germline ends came to 25 bases. Germline CDR1 and CDR2: SGHDN and FVKESK. The CDR3 contains 18 residues. CDR3: CASRRGGGPILGTDTQYF. CDR3 coding DNA: TGTGCCAGCAGGCGAGGAGGAGGTCCAATCCTAGGTACAGATACGCAGTATTTT.

This clone was seen once. This rearrangement joins TRBV5-5 to TRBJ2-1; perhaps TRBD1 as D (5 bases). The CDR3 contains 16 residues. Deletions cut 1 base from V and 4 bases from J, with 15 bases between. The germline V gene encodes CDR1 SGHKS and CDR2 YYEKEE (reference sequence). The CDR3 reads CASSLLQVSLYNEQFF. The DNA for the CDR3 is TGTGCCAGCAGCTTGCTACAGGTGTCATTATACAATGAGCAGTTCTTC.

The chain uses TRBV6-4 and TRBJ1-2, with a weak D call TRBD1 (6 bases). This CDR3 has 17 residues. Trimming cost V 5 bases and J 8 bases, with 27 bases left between them. Germline CDR1 is MRHNA and CDR2 is SNTAGT. CDR3 sequence: CASSPYPGNRAHGGYTF. The DNA for the CDR3 is TGTGCCAGCAGTCCTTATCCGGGAAACAGGGCCCATGGGGGCTACACCTTC.

The rearrangement links TRBV7-9 to TRBJ2-1; TRBD2 matches at 8 bases. With 5 bases clipped from V and 0 bases from J, the junction kept 9 bases outside the gene matches. This CDR3 region has 17 residues. CDR1 SEHNR and CDR2 FQNEAQ come from the germline V gene (reference sequence). The CDR3 spells CASSPGSGTSSYNEQFF. The CDR3 DNA is TGTGCCAGCAGCCCAGGCTCCGGGACTAGCTCCTACAATGAGCAGTTCTTC.

The CDR3 DNA sequence: TGTGCCAGTCTACTCACAGGGGTGAGCACAGATACGCAGTATTTT. Protein product: CASLLTGVSTDTQYF. V is TRBV27 and J is TRBJ2-3; 7 bases map to TRBD1. Germline V gene lookup returns CDR1 MNHEY and CDR2 SMNVEV (reference sequence). This CDR3 is built from 15 residues. After removal of 9 bases from V and 0 bases from J, the junction contained 9 bases not matched to a gene.

The chain combines TRBV5-1 with TRBJ2-5; unclear D gene. The germline V gene encodes CDR1 SGHRS and CDR2 YFSETQ. The CDR3 is made up of 14 amino acids. V was pared by 4 bases and J by 1 base, with 11 bases between. The CDR3 sequence: CASSPGTTQETQYF. CDR3 nucleotide sequence: TGCGCCAGCAGCCCGGGTACAACCCAAGAGACCCAGTACTTC. Using reference TRBV5-1 and TRBJ2-5 for the parts outside the CDR3, the full variable domain is KAGVTQTPRYLIKTRGQQVTLSCSPISGHRSVSWYQQTPGQGLQFLFEYFSETQRNKGNFPGRFSGRQFSNSRSEMNVSTLELGDSALYLCASSPGTTQETQYFGPGTRLLVL.

The rearrangement joins TRBV6-5 to TRBJ2-2, with D perhaps matching TRBD2 (5 bases). V was pared by 7 bases and J by 0 bases, with 12 bases between. This CDR3 has 15 amino acids. CDR1 is MNHEY, CDR2 SVGAGI, per germline. The CDR3 region is CASNPGITNTGELFF. In DNA, the CDR3 is TGTGCCAGCAACCCCGGGATTACGAACACCGGGGAGCTGTTTTTT.

The chain has TRBV14 and TRBJ1-2, with 8 bases matching TRBD1. The CDR3 is 14 amino acids. Germline V lookup: CDR1 SGHDN, CDR2 FVKESK. Germline trimming cut 1 base from V and 6 bases from J; bases unmatched to any gene: 4. DNA of the CDR3: TGTGCCAGCAGCCAAGTACAGGGGGGAGATGGCTACACCTTC. Its protein product is CASSQVQGGDGYTF. Based on the CDR3 plus reference TRBV14 and TRBJ1-2, the full variable domain is EAGVTQFPSHSVIEKGQTVTLRCDPISGHDNLYWYRRVMGKEIKFLLHFVKESKQDESGMPNNRFLAERTGGTYSTLKVQPAELEDSGVYFCASSQVQGGDGYTFGSGTRLTVV.

CDR3 nucleotide sequence: TGTGCCAGCAGTTACATGAGGACAGCCGGCGGCAATCAGCCCCAGCATTTT. It specifies CASSYMRTAGGNQPQHF. The chain joins TRBV6-2 or TRBV6-3 to TRBJ1-5, with D perhaps TRBD1 (6 bases). The CDR3 is 17 residues long. Germline lookup yields CDR1 MNHEY and CDR2 SVGEGT. The V end lost 2 bases, the J end lost 2 bases, and 16 bases lay between the germline ends.

The CDR3 coding sequence is TGTGCCAGCAGTTACGGGCAGAATCAGCCCCAGCATTTT. Its protein is CASSYGQNQPQHF. This chain joins TRBV6-5 and TRBJ1-5; D call uncertain. CDR3 length: 13 residues. Germline values: CDR1 MNHEY, CDR2 SVGAGI. V was pared by 2 bases and J by 4 bases, with 6 bases between.

The chain is built from TRBV19 and TRBJ1-5, with TRBD1 identical over 10 bases. V dropped 1 base and J dropped 6; count of bases not matched to a gene: 6. Germline assignment: CDR1 LNHDA and CDR2 SQIVND (reference sequence). This CDR3 is built from 16 residues. The CDR3 bases are TGTGCCAGTAGTATAGCCGGGACAGGGGCGGGTCAGCCCCAGCATTTT. Translated: CASSIAGTGAGQPQHF.

The chain employs TRBV7-6 and TRBJ2-3; 12 positions agree with TRBD2. Germline loops: CDR1 SGHVS, CDR2 FNYEAQ. The CDR3 spans 18 residues. V lost 1 base, J lost 2 bases, and 7 bases stayed unmatched. This chain's CDR3 is CASSLEVGLAGLTDTQYF. In DNA, the CDR3 is TGTGCCAGCAGCTTAGAGGTTGGACTAGCGGGACTCACAGATACGCAGTATTTT.

V is TRBV6-5 and J is TRBJ2-3; D is undetermined. With 2 bases removed from V and 6 bases from J, the gap between germline ends came to 12 bases. This CDR3 contains 14 residues. Germline V gives CDR1 MNHEY, CDR2 SVGAGI. CDR3 region: CASSYGPISDTQYF. The CDR3 DNA follows: TGTGCCAGCAGTTACGGGCCCATATCGGATACGCAGTATTTT.

This chain uses TRBV5-4 with TRBJ2-7; TRBD2 matches at 8 bases. There are 16 residues in the CDR3. CDR1 and CDR2 from the germline V gene are SGHNT and YYREEE (reference sequence). V lost 5 bases, J lost 5 bases, and 15 bases stayed unmatched. CDR3 residues: CASRSMASSGVDEQYF. The CDR3 DNA follows: TGTGCCAGCAGGTCAATGGCCAGTAGCGGGGTTGACGAGCAGTACTTC.

This chain links TRBV3-1 (or the pseudogene TRBV3-2) with TRBJ2-3; TRBD1 matches 8 bases. The CDR3 totals 15 residues. CDR1 LGHDT and CDR2 YNNKEL come from the germline V gene (reference sequence). V lost 0 bases, J lost 1 base, and 0 bases stayed unmatched. Here the CDR3 DNA reads TGTGCCAGCAGCCAAGAGGGACAGGGCACAGATACGCAGTATTTT. Its translation: CASSQEGQGTDTQYF.

The CDR3 loop reads CASSVTGGAVDGYTF. The CDR3 nucleotides read TGTGCCAGCAGCGTCACAGGGGGCGCCGTGGATGGCTACACCTTC. The V and J genes are TRBV9 and TRBJ1-2; 9 bases are a match to TRBD1. The CDR3 covers 15 residues. Looked up from germline, CDR1 is SGDLS and CDR2 is YYNGEE. V dropped 2 bases and J dropped 6; count of bases not matched to a gene: 8.

V and J are TRBV7-9 and TRBJ2-7; D remains ambiguous. Per germline, CDR1 SEHNR and CDR2 FQNEAQ (reference sequence). The V end lost 6 bases, the J end lost 1 base, and 13 bases lay between the germline ends. The CDR3 extends over 14 amino acids. The CDR3 DNA follows: TGTGCCAGCAGTCCTGTGGGCCTGTCCTACGAGCAGTACTTC. Encoded protein: CASSPVGLSYEQYF.

A single count supports this clone. CDR3 in DNA: TGCGCCAGCATCGGAAGGGGGGGTCTACACAATGAGCAGTTCTTC. It yields the protein CASIGRGGLHNEQFF. The J gene is TRBJ2-1, the V gene TRBV23-1; tentative D call: TRBD2 (7 bases). TRBV23-1 falls under the ORF class, with uncertain function. The CDR3 is 15 amino acids. Trimming shortened V by 7 bases and J by 5 bases, and 18 bases separated the two germline ends.

The rearrangement links TRBV7-7 to TRBJ2-1, with D unresolved. V was clipped by 1 base and J by 0 bases, with 10 bases between them. The CDR3 has 16 amino acids. Germline lookup yields CDR1 SSHAT and CDR2 FNYEAQ (reference sequence). The chain's CDR3 is CASSLGAKSSYNEQFF. The CDR3 DNA reads as TGTGCCAGCAGCTTAGGCGCCAAGAGCTCCTACAATGAGCAGTTCTTC.